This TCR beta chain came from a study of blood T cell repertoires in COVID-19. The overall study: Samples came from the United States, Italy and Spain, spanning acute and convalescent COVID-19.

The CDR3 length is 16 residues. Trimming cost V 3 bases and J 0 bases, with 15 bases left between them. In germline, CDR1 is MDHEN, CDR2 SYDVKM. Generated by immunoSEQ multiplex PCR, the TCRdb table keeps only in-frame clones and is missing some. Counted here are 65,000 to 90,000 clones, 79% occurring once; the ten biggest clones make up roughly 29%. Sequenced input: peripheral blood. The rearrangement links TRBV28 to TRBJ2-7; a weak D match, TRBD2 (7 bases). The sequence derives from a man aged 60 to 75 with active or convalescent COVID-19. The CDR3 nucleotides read TGTGCCAGCAGTTTCTCTGACAGGACTAGCTCCTACGAGCAGTACTTC. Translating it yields CASSFSDRTSSYEQYF.